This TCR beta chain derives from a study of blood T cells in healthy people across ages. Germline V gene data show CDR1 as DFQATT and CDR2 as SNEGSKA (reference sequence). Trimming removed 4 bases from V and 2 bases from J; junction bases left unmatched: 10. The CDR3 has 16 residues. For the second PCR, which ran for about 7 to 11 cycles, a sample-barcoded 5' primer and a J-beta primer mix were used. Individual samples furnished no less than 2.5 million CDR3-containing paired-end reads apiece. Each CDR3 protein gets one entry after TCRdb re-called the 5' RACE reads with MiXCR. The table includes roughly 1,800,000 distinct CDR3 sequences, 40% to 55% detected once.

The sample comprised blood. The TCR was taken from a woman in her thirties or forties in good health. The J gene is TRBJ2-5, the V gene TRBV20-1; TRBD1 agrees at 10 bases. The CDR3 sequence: CSATILRGQGQETQYF. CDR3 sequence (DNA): TGCAGTGCTACCATCCTCCGGGGACAGGGGCAAGAGACCCAGTACTTC.